The entry below gives a single TCR beta chain sequence along with its context. The CDR3 is made up of 14 amino acids. V shed 4 bases and J 5 bases; nucleotides not matched to a gene: 7. CDR1 SGHDT and CDR2 YYEEEE come from the germline V gene. These data are taken from a study of control samples from healthy donors and cancer patients. Profiled with immunoSEQ multiplex PCR; TCRdb holds only in-frame clones, not every one. The sample has 90,000 or so clones; about 87% are singletons. The sample consisted of blood. The chain couples TRBV5-6 to TRBJ1-2; 8 bases line up with TRBD1. This TCR came from a woman aged 70 to 79 in good health. The CDR3 DNA reads TGTGCCAGCAGCCCTCCCGACAGGGGATATGGCTACACCTTC. It translates to CASSPPDRGYGYTF.